This T cell receptor beta chain was sequenced during a study of blood T cell repertoires in COVID-19. The germline V gene has CDR1 MDHEN and CDR2 SYDVKM. The CDR3 has 15 residues. The ends were cut back, 7 bases at V and 7 bases at J, with 22 bases in the middle. Authors' processing steps: Estimated nucleated cell counts came from reference gene primer amplification. Generated by immunoSEQ multiplex PCR, the TCRdb table keeps only in-frame clones and is missing some. V and J calls and clone size come straight from that table; D and trimming were deduced from the DNA. This sample carries about 330,000 clones, over 70% of them seen once, and the ten largest clones take 5%. Recovered status in Cohort 3 required two negative PCRs, clearance, or symptom resolution.

The sequence was obtained from a man aged 30-40 years who had recovered from COVID-19. The material sequenced was PBMCs or T cells enriched from blood (not recorded which). The V gene is TRBV28, the J gene TRBJ1-2, with a possible D match to TRBD1 (6 bases). CDR3 in DNA: TGTGCCAGCACCCTCCGGTGGGGGGGCGAGGTTGGCTACACCTTC. As protein: CASTLRWGGEVGYTF.